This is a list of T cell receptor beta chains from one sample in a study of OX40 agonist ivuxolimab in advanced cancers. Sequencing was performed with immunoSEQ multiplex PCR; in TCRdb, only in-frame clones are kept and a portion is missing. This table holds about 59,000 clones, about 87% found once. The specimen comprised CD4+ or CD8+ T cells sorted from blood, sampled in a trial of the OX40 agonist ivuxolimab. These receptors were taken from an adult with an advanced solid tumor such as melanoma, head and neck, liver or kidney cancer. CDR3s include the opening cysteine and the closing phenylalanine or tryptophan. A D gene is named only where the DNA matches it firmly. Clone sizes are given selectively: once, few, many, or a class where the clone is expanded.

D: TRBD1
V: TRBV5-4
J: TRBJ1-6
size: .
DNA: TGTGCCAGCAGAGGACAGGGGGATTCACCCCTCCACTTT
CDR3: CASRGQGDSPLHF

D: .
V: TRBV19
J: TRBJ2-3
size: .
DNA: TGTGCCAGTAGGGTCGGGATTTACACAGATACGCAGTATTTT
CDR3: CASRVGIYTDTQYF

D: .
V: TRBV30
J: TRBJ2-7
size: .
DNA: TGTGCCTGGAGTGTACTAAGCCGAGGTTTAAGTTACGAGCAGTACTTC
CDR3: CAWSVLSRGLSYEQYF

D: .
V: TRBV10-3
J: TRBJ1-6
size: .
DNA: TGTGCCATCAGTGAGTCGGGGGTAGAGAATTCACCCCTCCACTTT
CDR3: CAISESGVENSPLHF

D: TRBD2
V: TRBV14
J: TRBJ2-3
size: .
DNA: TGTGCCAGCAGCCGATCCGGGACTAGCGGGGGCTTCACAGATACGCAGTATTTT
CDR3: CASSRSGTSGGFTDTQYF

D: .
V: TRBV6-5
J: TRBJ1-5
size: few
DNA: TGTGCCAGCAGTTTCAGTCAGGGTCAGCCCCAGCATTTT
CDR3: CASSFSQGQPQHF

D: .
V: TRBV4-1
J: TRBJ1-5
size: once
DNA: TGCGCCAGCAGCCAAGATGGGCAGGGAGGGCAGCCCCAGCATTTT
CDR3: CASSQDGQGGQPQHF

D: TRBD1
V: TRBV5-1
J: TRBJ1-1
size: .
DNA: TGCGCCAGCAGCTTGGACAGGGGTATGAACACTGAAGCTTTCTTT
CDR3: CASSLDRGMNTEAFF

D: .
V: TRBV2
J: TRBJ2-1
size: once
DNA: TGTGGACTACTGAGATACAATGAGCAGTTCTTC
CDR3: CGLLRYNEQFF

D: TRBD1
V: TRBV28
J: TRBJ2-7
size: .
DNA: TGTGCCAGCAGTGTGACAGGGGACTTGTCCTACGAGCAGTACTTC
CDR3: CASSVTGDLSYEQYF

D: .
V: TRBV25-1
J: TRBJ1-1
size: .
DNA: TGTGCCAGCAGAGACGACGCAAACACTGAAGCTTTCTTT
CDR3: CASRDDANTEAFF

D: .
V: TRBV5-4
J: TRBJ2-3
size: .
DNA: TGTGCCAGCAGCTCGCTGGGTGGTTATTCAACAGATACGCAGTATTTT
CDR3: CASSSLGGYSTDTQYF

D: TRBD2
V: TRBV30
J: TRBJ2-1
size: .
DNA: TGTGCCTGGAGTGGGGGAGGGACTAGCGGGACAAATGAGCAGTTCTTC
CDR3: CAWSGGGTSGTNEQFF

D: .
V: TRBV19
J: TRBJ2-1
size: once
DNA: TGTGCCAGTAGTATGGGGGGCGCTGACAATGAGCAGTTCTTC
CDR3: CASSMGGADNEQFF

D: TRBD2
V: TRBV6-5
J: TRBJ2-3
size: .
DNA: TGTGCCAGCAGTTACTCACTAGCGGGAGGCACAGATACGCAGTATTTT
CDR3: CASSYSLAGGTDTQYF

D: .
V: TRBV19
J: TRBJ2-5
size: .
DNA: TGTGCCACCACAAGGCGTGGCTGGGAAGAGACCCAGTACTTC
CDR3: CATTRRGWEETQYF

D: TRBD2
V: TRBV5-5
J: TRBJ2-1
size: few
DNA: TGTGCCAGCAGCTTGGGACTAGCGGGAGGAAATAATGAGCAGTTCTTC
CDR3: CASSLGLAGGNNEQFF

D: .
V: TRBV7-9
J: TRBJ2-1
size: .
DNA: TGTGCCAGCAGCTTAAGAGCAGGGTGGGAATCCTACAATGAGCAGTTCTTC
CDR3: CASSLRAGWESYNEQFF

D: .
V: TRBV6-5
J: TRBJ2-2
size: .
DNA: TGTGCCAGCAATATCGGGGGAGGAATGGGCGGGGAGCTGTTTTTT
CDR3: CASNIGGGMGGELFF

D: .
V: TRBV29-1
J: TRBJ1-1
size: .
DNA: TGCAGCGTTGAAGGGCGGATGAACACTGAAGCTTTCTTT
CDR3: CSVEGRMNTEAFF

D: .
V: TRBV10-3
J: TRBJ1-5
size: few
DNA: TGTGCCATCAGTGAAGGGACTTATCAGCCCCAGCATTTT
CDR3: CAISEGTYQPQHF

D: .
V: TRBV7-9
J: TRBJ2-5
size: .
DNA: TGTGCCAGCAGCTCCCGTGGGGGCGGTGAGACCCAGTACTTC
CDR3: CASSSRGGGETQYF

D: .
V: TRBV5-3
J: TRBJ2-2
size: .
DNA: TGTGCCAGAAGTTTTGGGAGTCCGGGGGAGAACACCGGGGAGCTGTTTTTT
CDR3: CARSFGSPGENTGELFF

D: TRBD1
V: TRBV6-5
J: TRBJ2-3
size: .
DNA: TGTGCCAGCAGTTACTCGATCAGGGGGCTCTTGGATACGCAGTATTTT
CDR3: CASSYSIRGLLDTQYF

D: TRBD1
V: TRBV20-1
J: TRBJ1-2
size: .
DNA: TGCAGTGGACAGGGCAACTATGGCTACACCTTC
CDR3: CSGQGNYGYTF

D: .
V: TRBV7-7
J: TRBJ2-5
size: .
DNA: TGTGCCAGCAGAAACAGGGTTGGGGAAGAGACCCAGTACTTC
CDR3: CASRNRVGEETQYF

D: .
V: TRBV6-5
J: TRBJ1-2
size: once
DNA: TGTGCCAGCAGTTTGGGACGGACTAACTATGGCTACACCTTC
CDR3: CASSLGRTNYGYTF

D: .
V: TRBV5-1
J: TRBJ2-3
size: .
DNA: TGCGCCAGCAGCTTGGCCCTAGTCGTAGATACGCAGTATTTT
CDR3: CASSLALVVDTQYF

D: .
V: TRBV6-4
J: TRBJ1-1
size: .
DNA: TGTGCCAGTGGGAGGCTAAGTGATCTGAACACTGAAGCTTTCTTT
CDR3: CASGRLSDLNTEAFF

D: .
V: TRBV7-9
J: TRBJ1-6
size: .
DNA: TGTGCCAGCAGCCCCTCGGCGAATTCACCCCTCCACTTT
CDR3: CASSPSANSPLHF

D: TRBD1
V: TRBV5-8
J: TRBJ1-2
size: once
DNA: TGTGCCAGCAGCATTCCGACAGGGGGGGATGGCTACACCTTC
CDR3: CASSIPTGGDGYTF

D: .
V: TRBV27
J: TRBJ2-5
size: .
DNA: TGTGCCAGCAGTTTCCCAGGGTTCACCTTAGAGACCCAGTACTTC
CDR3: CASSFPGFTLETQYF

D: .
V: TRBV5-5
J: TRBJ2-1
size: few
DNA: TGTGCCAGCAGCCCGGCCTACAGGGAGTTCTTC
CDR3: CASSPAYREFF

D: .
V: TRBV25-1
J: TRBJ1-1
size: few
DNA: TGTGCCAGCAGTGAATCGGGGAGGACTAACGGTGAAGCTTTCTTT
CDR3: CASSESGRTNGEAFF

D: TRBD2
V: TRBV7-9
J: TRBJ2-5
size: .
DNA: TGTGCCAGCAGCCTAACGGGACTAGCGGGAGAATCGTACTTC
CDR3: CASSLTGLAGESYF

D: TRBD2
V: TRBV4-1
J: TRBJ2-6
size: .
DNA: TGCGCCAGCAGCCCACCTAGCGGGGCCTTATCTGGGGCCAACGTCCTGACTTTC
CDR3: CASSPPSGALSGANVLTF

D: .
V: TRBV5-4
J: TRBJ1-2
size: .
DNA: TGTGCCAGCAGCGGCCGGGAGAGAGATGGCTACACCTTC
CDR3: CASSGRERDGYTF

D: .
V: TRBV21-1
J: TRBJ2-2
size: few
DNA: TGTGCCAGCAGCAGGTCCGGGGAGCTGTTTTTT
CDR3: CASSRSGELFF

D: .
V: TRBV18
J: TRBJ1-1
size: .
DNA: TGTGCCAGCTCACCCAACCCGGACGGAGGGACTGAAGCTTTCTTT
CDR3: CASSPNPDGGTEAFF

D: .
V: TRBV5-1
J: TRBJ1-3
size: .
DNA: TGCGCCAGCAGCGGGACGGGTAGCTCTGGAAACACCATATATTTT
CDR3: CASSGTGSSGNTIYF

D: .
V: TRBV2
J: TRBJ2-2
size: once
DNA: TGTGCCAGCAGGCCGGGACCGCTGAACACCGGGGAGCTGTTTTTT
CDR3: CASRPGPLNTGELFF

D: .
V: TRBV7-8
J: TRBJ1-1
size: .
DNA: TGTGCCAGCAGCTCAACCACTCAATACGGGGGGGATACTGAAGCTTTCTTT
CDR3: CASSSTTQYGGDTEAFF

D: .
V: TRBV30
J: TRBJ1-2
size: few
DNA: TGTGCCTGGACCGTTGAGGCTAACTATGGCTACACCTTC
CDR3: CAWTVEANYGYTF

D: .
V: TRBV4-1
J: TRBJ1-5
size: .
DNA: TGCGCCAGCAGCCTACAAGTGTGGGGTGTTCAGCCCCAGCATTTT
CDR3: CASSLQVWGVQPQHF

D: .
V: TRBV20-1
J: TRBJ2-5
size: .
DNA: TGCAGTGCTAGGGGGAGGGAGACCCAGTACTTC
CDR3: CSARGRETQYF

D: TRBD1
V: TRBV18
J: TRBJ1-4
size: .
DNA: TGTGCCAGCTCATGGGGACAGGGACGAGAAAAACTGTTTTTT
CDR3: CASSWGQGREKLFF

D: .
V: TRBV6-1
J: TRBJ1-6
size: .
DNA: TGTGCCAGCAGGGAACAGGATAATTCACCCCTCCACTTT
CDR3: CASREQDNSPLHF

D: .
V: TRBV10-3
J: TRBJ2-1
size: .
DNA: TGTGCCATCAGTGAGGCGGCTACCTCCTACAATGAGCAGTTCTTC
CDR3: CAISEAATSYNEQFF

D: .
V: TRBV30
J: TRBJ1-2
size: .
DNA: TGTGCCTGGAGTGTAGCCAGATCTCACTTC
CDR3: CAWSVARSHF

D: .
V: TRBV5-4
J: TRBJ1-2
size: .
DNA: TGTGCCAGCAGCTTGCTAGCGCGCGTGAACTATGGCTACACCTTC
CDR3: CASSLLARVNYGYTF

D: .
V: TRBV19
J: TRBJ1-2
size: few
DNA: TGTGCCAGTAGTTCTGAGCTCTCTAAGGGCTACACCTTC
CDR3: CASSSELSKGYTF

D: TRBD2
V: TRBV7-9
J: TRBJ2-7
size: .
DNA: TGTGCCAGCAGCCCGCGGGCGGGAGGGATCTCCGAGCAGTACTTC
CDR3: CASSPRAGGISEQYF

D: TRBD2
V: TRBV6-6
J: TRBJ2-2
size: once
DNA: TGTGCCAGCAGACCACCTAGCGGAGCCTTTACCGGGGAGCTGTTTTTT
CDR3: CASRPPSGAFTGELFF

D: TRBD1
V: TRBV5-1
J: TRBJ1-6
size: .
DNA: TGCGCCAGCAGCGGTAACGCGGGGGACAGGGTGTCACCCCTCCACTTT
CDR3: CASSGNAGDRVSPLHF

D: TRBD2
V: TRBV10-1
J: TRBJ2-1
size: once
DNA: TGCGCCAGCAGTGAGACGACCGGGACTAGCGGGAGGGATGAGCAGTTCTTC
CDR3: CASSETTGTSGRDEQFF

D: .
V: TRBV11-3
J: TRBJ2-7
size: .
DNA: TGTGCCAGCCTAACACCGGGATCCCCCTACGAGCAGTACTTC
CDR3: CASLTPGSPYEQYF

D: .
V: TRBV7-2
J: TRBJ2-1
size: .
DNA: TGTGCCAGCAGCTTAGCCTTTTTAGAGAGTACCGTCTTTTTCGAGCAGTTCTTC
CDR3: CASSLAFLESTVFFEQFF

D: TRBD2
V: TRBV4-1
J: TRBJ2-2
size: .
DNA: TGCGCCAGCAGCCAAGTTCTAGCGGGAGTTCTTACCGGGGAGCTGTTTTTT
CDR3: CASSQVLAGVLTGELFF

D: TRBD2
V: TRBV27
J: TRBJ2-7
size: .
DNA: TGTGCCAGCAGAGGGGCTAGCGGGAATAACTACGAGCAGTACTTC
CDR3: CASRGASGNNYEQYF

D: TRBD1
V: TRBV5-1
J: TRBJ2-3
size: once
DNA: TGCGCCAGCAGTAGGTCGGGACAGGGCGCAGATACGCAGTATTTT
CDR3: CASSRSGQGADTQYF